Listed below are T cell receptor beta chains from one sample, sequenced in a study of STAT5B mutations in CD4+ large granular lymphocyte leukemia. Clones were read by immunoSEQ multiplex PCR, and TCRdb kept only the in-frame ones, dropping some. The sample carries about 3,500 clones, 85% recorded once. The specimen sequenced was CD4+ T cells from blood buffy coats. The receptors derive from a human donor in good health. The CDR3 runs from the conserved cysteine through the conserved F or W. The D gene is left open where the match is weak. Clone size is not always given. Where it is, it says once, few, many or a class for expanded clones.

TRBJ1-5	once	TRBV6-7	-	CASSFSSVGPLNQPQHF
TRBJ2-7	once	TRBV16	-	CASSQSGGEGLEQYF
TRBJ1-5	-	TRBV6-1	-	CASSEPGQGGQPQHF
TRBJ2-3	-	TRBV6-4	TRBD2	CASSDSRLAGEADTQYF
TRBJ2-7	-	TRBV29-1	-	CSVEGDATYEQYF
TRBJ1-1	once	TRBV4-2	-	CASSFGNTEAFF
TRBJ2-5	few	TRBV6-6	-	CASSYGESETQYF
TRBJ1-3	-	TRBV28	TRBD1	CASSLPQGVRGNTIYF
TRBJ1-2	-	TRBV11-2	TRBD1	CASSLGTGDRNYGYTF
TRBJ2-7	-	TRBV29-1	TRBD1	CSVESGTGDPEQYF
TRBJ2-6	-	TRBV19	-	CATGAGGANVLTF
TRBJ2-7	once	TRBV7-2	-	CASNRAPSYEQYF
TRBJ1-1	once	TRBV19	-	CASSPGMNTEAFF
TRBJ2-2	-	TRBV5-4	TRBD2	CAARGGERNTGELFF
TRBJ2-3	-	TRBV9	TRBD2	CASSAPLAGAGTDTQYF
TRBJ1-5	-	TRBV27	-	CAVGYFGSGQPQHF
TRBJ2-5	-	TRBV11-2	-	CASSLDLPAQETQYF
TRBJ2-7	-	TRBV30	-	CAWSRQSEQYF